The 23 T cell receptor beta chains listed next were all sequenced from one sample in a study of blood T cell repertoires in COVID-19. Produced via immunoSEQ multiplex PCR; TCRdb's table is partial and in-frame only. Here the sample spans over 600,000 clones, 80% to 90% being singletons. Sequences were obtained from peripheral blood. The receptors were sampled from a woman younger than 30 with acute or convalescent COVID-19.

V usage is TRBV20-1 and J usage is TRBJ2-1, with D unresolved. The CDR3 covers 13 residues. The germline V gene encodes CDR1 DFQATT and CDR2 SNEGSKA (reference sequence). V gave up 3 bases and J gave up 5 bases, with 11 bases separating them. As DNA, the CDR3 is TGCAGTGCTAGTGATAGCCAACACAATGAGCAGTTCTTC. The encoded protein is CSASDSQHNEQFF.

This chain uses TRBV6-2 or TRBV6-3 with TRBJ2-5; 11 nucleotides align to TRBD2. V lost 4 bases to trimming and J lost 2 bases; unmatched junction nucleotides: 9. This CDR3 contains 17 residues. From germline, CDR1 is MNHEY and CDR2 SVGEGT. The CDR3 DNA sequence: TGTGCCAGCAGTTCCCTTCTAGCGGGGGGCCAACAAGAGACCCAGTACTTC. As protein: CASSSLLAGGQQETQYF.

The chain carries TRBV7-2 and TRBJ1-3; D is unclear. Germline CDR1 reads SGHTA; CDR2 reads FQGNSA. CDR3 length: 18 amino acids. V dropped 1 base and J dropped 0 bases, with 16 bases sitting between them. CDR3 coding DNA: TGTGCCAGCAGCTTAGTCTTCCGGACGGGGAGCTCTGGAAACACCATATATTTT. Protein: CASSLVFRTGSSGNTIYF.

The rearrangement uses TRBV2 and TRBJ2-1; a possible D gene is TRBD2 (5 bases). The CDR3 consists of 13 residues. The V gene's germline CDR1 is SNHLY and CDR2 FYNNEI. V shed 5 bases and J shed 4 bases, with 9 bases lying between them. CDR3 protein: CASSLGDYNEQFF. The CDR3 DNA reads as TGTGCCAGCAGTCTCGGGGATTACAATGAGCAGTTCTTC.

The V and J genes are TRBV7-3 and TRBJ1-2; D is unclear. V lost 3 bases and J 2 bases, leaving 10 bases between the germline ends. The CDR3 extends over 14 amino acids. Germline CDR1 reads SGHTA; CDR2 reads FQGTGA. The CDR3 region is CASSLAGKNYGYTF. In DNA form, the CDR3 reads TGTGCCAGCAGCTTGGCCGGGAAAAACTATGGCTACACCTTC. The entire variable domain, with the rest obtained from reference TRBV7-3 and TRBJ1-2, is as follows: GAGVSQTPSNKVTEKGKYVELRCDPISGHTALYWYRQSLGQGPEFLIYFQGTGAADDSGLPNDRFFAVRPEGSVSTLKIQRTERGDSAVYLCASSLAGKNYGYTFGSGTRLTVV.

The CDR3 DNA sequence: TGTGCCAGCAGTTCGTTCGGGTTAGGAGAGACCCTCCACTTT. Its protein product is CASSSFGLGETLHF. The V gene is TRBV27, the J gene TRBJ1-6; D is unresolved. This CDR3 is built from 14 residues. The germline V and J ends were trimmed by 4 bases and 14 bases, with 18 bases remaining between them. CDR1 is MNHEY and CDR2 is SMNVEV in the germline V gene (reference sequence).

V gene TRBV7-9 combines with J gene TRBJ1-5; no reliable D call. This CDR3 is built from 13 residues. From germline, CDR1 is SEHNR and CDR2 FQNEAQ (reference sequence). V shed 5 bases and J shed 2 bases, with 7 bases lying between them. The CDR3 DNA sequence: TGTGCCAGCAGCCCAGAGGGCAATCAGCCCCAGCATTTT. It translates to CASSPEGNQPQHF.

The V and J genes are TRBV18 and TRBJ1-1; D is perhaps TRBD1 (5 bases). V lost 2 bases and J 0 bases, leaving 10 bases between the germline ends. Germline V gene sequence: CDR1 KGHSH, CDR2 LQKENI. The CDR3 is 15 amino acids. DNA of the CDR3: TGTGCCAGCTCACCAGTACAGGCTGTGAACACTGAAGCTTTCTTT. Amino acids: CASSPVQAVNTEAFF.

The chain recombines TRBV2 with TRBJ1-2, with 7 bases lining up with TRBD1. Germline trimming cut 6 bases from V and 7 bases from J; bases unmatched to any gene: 8. The germline V gene has CDR1 SNHLY and CDR2 FYNNEI. CDR3 length equals 13 residues. The CDR3 DNA is TGTGCCAGCAGAGATAGGGGGCGAGGTGGCTACACCTTC. Its translation is CASRDRGRGGYTF.

The chain couples TRBV19 to TRBJ1-6; D is undetermined. This CDR3 region has 15 residues. V gave up 3 bases and J gave up 1 base, with 7 bases separating them. Germline CDR1 LNHDA, CDR2 SQIVND (reference sequence). The CDR3 region has the DNA TGTGCCAGTAGTATTCGGGTATCCTATAATTCACCCCTCCACTTT. Protein sequence: CASSIRVSYNSPLHF.

The chain uses TRBV6-6 and TRBJ1-4; 11 nucleotides align to TRBD1. Trimming removed 5 bases from V and 7 bases from J; junction bases left unmatched: 9. Looked up from germline, CDR1 is MNHNY and CDR2 is SVGAGI (reference sequence). CDR3 length: 16 residues. The CDR3 spells CASSPISGTGGEKLFF. The CDR3 nucleotides read TGTGCCAGCAGTCCTATCTCCGGGACAGGGGGTGAAAAACTGTTTTTT.

CDR3 bases: TGTGCCAGCACGGGACTAGCGGGGCAAGAGACCCAGTACTTC. Residues: CASTGLAGQETQYF. V is TRBV2 and J is TRBJ2-5, with 13 bases lining up with TRBD2. This CDR3 is 14 amino acids long. Germline V gene sequence: CDR1 SNHLY, CDR2 FYNNEI. V lost 7 bases and J lost 2; bases outside the gene matches: 1. The entire variable domain, with the rest obtained from reference TRBV2 and TRBJ2-5, is as follows: EPEVTQTPSHQVTQMGQEVILRCVPISNHLYFYWYRQILGQKVEFLVSFYNNEISEKSEIFDDQFSVERPDGSNFTLKIRSTKLEDSAMYFCASTGLAGQETQYFGPGTRLLVL.

V usage is TRBV24-1 and J usage is TRBJ2-2; 8 bases align to TRBD1. The junction had 15 bases not matched to a gene; V was cut back by 12 bases and J by 4 bases. In germline, CDR1 is KGHDR, CDR2 SFDVKD. The CDR3 covers 16 residues. CDR3 loop: CAASESGQGITGELFF. In nucleotides, the CDR3 is TGTGCCGCCTCCGAAAGTGGACAGGGAATCACCGGGGAGCTGTTTTTT.

The chain links TRBV7-3 to TRBJ2-2, with a possible D match to TRBD2 (6 bases). Trimming removed 2 bases at V and 6 bases at J, with 22 bases between. The germline V gene has CDR1 SGHTA and CDR2 FQGTGA. The CDR3 sequence is 18 residues long. The CDR3 here is CASSLGSGTLNGAGELFF. In DNA, the CDR3 is TGTGCCAGCAGCTTAGGGTCCGGGACTCTAAACGGCGCCGGGGAGCTGTTTTTT. Drawing the rest from reference TRBV7-3 and TRBJ2-2, the complete variable domain is GAGVSQTPSNKVTEKGKYVELRCDPISGHTALYWYRQSLGQGPEFLIYFQGTGAADDSGLPNDRFFAVRPEGSVSTLKIQRTERGDSAVYLCASSLGSGTLNGAGELFFGEGSRLTVL.

This rearrangement joins TRBV10-2 to TRBJ1-6; tentative D call: TRBD1 (6 bases). V lost 3 bases to trimming and J lost 7 bases, with 22 bases between them. The CDR3 extends over 18 amino acids. CDR1 is WSHSY, CDR2 SAAADI, per germline. DNA for the CDR3: TGCGCCAGCAGTGACAGGGGAGCGCCCATATATACGAATTCACCCCTCCACTTT. It yields the protein CASSDRGAPIYTNSPLHF.

This clone has a single count. This chain links TRBV27 with TRBJ2-2; TRBD1 aligns across 9 bases. The CDR3 has 16 residues. From germline, CDR1 is MNHEY and CDR2 SMNVEV (reference sequence). Unmatched junction bases numbered 9, after V lost 7 bases and J lost 3 bases. CDR3 in amino acids: CASTPTGTGYTGELFF. The CDR3 bases are TGTGCCAGCACCCCCACCGGGACAGGGTACACCGGGGAGCTGTTTTTT.

The genes are TRBV3-1 (or the pseudogene TRBV3-2) and TRBJ1-1; D remains ambiguous. The CDR3 contains 15 residues. Per germline, CDR1 LGHDT and CDR2 YNNKEL (reference sequence). V lost 6 bases, J lost 1 base, and 15 bases lay in between. DNA for the CDR3: TGTGCCAGCAGGAGGTTGCAAAAGGAGAACACTGAAGCTTTCTTT. Translation gives CASRRLQKENTEAFF.

The chain employs TRBV27 and TRBJ2-1, with 9 nucleotides matching TRBD2. Germline CDR1 MNHEY, CDR2 SMNVEV (reference sequence). V trimming: 8 bases; J trimming: 8 bases; junction bases outside the gene matches: 13. This CDR3 is 15 amino acids long. The CDR3 nucleotides read TGTGCCAGCGAATACCGTCTCGGACTAGCGTATGAGCAGTTCTTC. Residues: CASEYRLGLAYEQFF.

The chain carries TRBV19 and TRBJ1-2; 8 positions match TRBD1. With 5 bases clipped from V and 8 bases from J, the junction kept 10 bases outside the gene matches. CDR1 and CDR2 (germline): LNHDA, SQIVND (reference sequence). CDR3 length equals 14 residues. The CDR3 nucleotides are TGTGCCAGTAGTTCCTTCCGGGACAGGAACGGCTACACCTTC. This gives the protein CASSSFRDRNGYTF. Full variable domain (missing parts from reference TRBV19 and TRBJ1-2): DGGITQSPKYLFRKEGQNVTLSCEQNLNHDAMYWYRQDPGQGLRLIYYSQIVNDFQKGDIAEGYSVSREKKESFPLTVTSAQKNPTAFYLCASSSFRDRNGYTFGSGTRLTVV.

This chain connects TRBV19 to TRBJ1-1; 9 nucleotides line up with TRBD1. Losses at the gene ends were 5 bases for V and 10 bases for J; bases not matched to a gene: 8. The CDR3 covers 13 residues. Germline-derived CDR1 and CDR2 are LNHDA and SQIVND (reference sequence). The CDR3 DNA reads as TGTGCCAGTAGTGGCACAGGGGGCGCGTCAGCTTTCTTT. Its translation is CASSGTGGASAFF.

The rearrangement uses TRBV9 and TRBJ2-2; TRBD2 matches 8 bases. With 4 bases clipped from V and 4 bases from J, the junction kept 12 bases outside the gene matches. The CDR3 runs 17 residues. The germline V gene encodes CDR1 SGDLS and CDR2 YYNGEE. The CDR3 here is CASSPLGRGAGTGELFF. The CDR3 DNA reads as TGTGCCAGCAGCCCTCTCGGGAGGGGCGCAGGCACCGGGGAGCTGTTTTTT.

The chain couples TRBV7-7 to TRBJ1-1; no clear D. Germline CDR1 and CDR2: SSHAT and FNYEAQ (reference sequence). The CDR3 extends over 13 amino acids. Trimming stripped 2 bases from V and 5 bases from J, with 9 bases between. The CDR3 nucleotides read TGTGCCAGCAGCTTATTAGCGGGGACTGAAGCTTTCTTT. It specifies CASSLLAGTEAFF.

The rearrangement joins TRBV24-1 to TRBJ1-5, with 9 bases matching TRBD1. J gave up 6 bases and V 3 bases, and 2 bases lay outside the gene matches. This CDR3 has 14 residues. CDR1 and CDR2 (germline): KGHDR, SFDVKD. The CDR3 DNA sequence: TGTGCCACCAGTGATCCGACAGGGGGTCAGCCCCAGCATTTT. Translating it yields CATSDPTGGQPQHF.